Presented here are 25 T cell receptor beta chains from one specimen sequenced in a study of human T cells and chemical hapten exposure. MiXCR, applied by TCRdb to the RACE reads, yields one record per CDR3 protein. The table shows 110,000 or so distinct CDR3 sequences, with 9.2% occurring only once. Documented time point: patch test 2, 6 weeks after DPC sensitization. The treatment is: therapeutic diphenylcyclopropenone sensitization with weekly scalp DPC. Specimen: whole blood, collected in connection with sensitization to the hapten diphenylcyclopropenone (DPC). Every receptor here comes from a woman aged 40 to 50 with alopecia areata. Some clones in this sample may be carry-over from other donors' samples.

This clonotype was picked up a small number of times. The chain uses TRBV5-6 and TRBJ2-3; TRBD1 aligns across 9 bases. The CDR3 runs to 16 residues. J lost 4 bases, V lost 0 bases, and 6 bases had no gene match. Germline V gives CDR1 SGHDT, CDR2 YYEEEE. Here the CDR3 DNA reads TGTGCCAGCAGCTTGGAATTACAGGGGGCCGCAGATACGCAGTATTTT. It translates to CASSLELQGAADTQYF. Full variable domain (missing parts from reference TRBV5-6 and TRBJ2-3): DAGVTQSPTHLIKTRGQQVTLRCSPKSGHDTVSWYQQALGQGPQFIFQYYEEEERQRGNFPDRFSGHQFPNYSSELNVNALLLGDSALYLCASSLELQGAADTQYFGPGTRLTVL.

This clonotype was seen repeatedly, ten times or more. The CDR3 here is CSVAWGGADTQYF. DNA of the CDR3: TGCAGCGTTGCCTGGGGGGGGGCAGATACGCAGTATTTT. This chain uses TRBV29-1 with TRBJ2-3, with 7 positions matching TRBD2. The CDR3 runs 13 residues. The V gene end was trimmed by 4 bases and the J gene end by 4 bases; junction bases not matched to a gene: 5. CDR1 SQVTM and CDR2 ANQGSEA come from the germline V gene.

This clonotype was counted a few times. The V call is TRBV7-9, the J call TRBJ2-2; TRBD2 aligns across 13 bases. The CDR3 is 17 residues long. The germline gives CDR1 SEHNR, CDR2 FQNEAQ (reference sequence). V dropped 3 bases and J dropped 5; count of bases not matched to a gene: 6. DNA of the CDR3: TGTGCCAGCAGCTTCCCGACTAGCGGGGGGAATACCGGGGAGCTGTTTTTT. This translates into CASSFPTSGGNTGELFF.

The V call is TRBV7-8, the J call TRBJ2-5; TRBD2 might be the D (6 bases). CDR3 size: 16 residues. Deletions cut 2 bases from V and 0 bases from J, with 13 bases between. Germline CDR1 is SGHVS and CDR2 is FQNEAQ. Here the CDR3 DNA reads TGTGCCAGCAGCTTAAACGGCGGGGCTTACCAAGAGACCCAGTACTTC. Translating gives CASSLNGGAYQETQYF.

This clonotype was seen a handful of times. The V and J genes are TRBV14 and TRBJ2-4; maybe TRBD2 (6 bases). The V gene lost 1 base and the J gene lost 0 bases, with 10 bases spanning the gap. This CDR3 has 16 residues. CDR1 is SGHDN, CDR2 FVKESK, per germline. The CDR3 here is CASSQVGGLAKNIQYF. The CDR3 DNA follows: TGTGCCAGCAGCCAAGTCGGAGGGCTAGCCAAAAACATTCAGTACTTC.

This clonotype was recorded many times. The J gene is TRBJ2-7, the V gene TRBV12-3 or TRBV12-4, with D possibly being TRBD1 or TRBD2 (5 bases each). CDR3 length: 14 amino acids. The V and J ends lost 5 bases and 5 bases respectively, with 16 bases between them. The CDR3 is CASSREGAGHEQYF. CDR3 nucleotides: TGTGCCAGCAGTCGGGAAGGGGCAGGCCACGAGCAGTACTTC.

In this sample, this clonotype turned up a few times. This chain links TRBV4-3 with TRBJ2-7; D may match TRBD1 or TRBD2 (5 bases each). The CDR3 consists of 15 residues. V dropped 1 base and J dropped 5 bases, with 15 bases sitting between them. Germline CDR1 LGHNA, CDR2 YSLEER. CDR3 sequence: CASSQVLTRGNEQYF. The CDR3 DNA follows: TGCGCCAGCAGCCAAGTCCTGACACGGGGCAACGAGCAGTACTTC.

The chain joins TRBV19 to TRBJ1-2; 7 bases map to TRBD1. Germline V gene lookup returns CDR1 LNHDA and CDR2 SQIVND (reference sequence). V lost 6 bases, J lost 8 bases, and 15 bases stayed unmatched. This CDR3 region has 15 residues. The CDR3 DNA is TGTGCCAGTAGCCTCCCTGGGGAGGGGGCTTACGGCTACACCTTC. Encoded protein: CASSLPGEGAYGYTF.

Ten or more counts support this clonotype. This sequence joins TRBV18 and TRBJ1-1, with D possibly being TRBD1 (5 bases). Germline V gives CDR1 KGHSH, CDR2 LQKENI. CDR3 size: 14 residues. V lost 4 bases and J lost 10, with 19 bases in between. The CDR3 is CASSRDAGEGRAFF. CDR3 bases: TGTGCCAGCTCACGGGACGCAGGTGAGGGGAGAGCTTTCTTT.

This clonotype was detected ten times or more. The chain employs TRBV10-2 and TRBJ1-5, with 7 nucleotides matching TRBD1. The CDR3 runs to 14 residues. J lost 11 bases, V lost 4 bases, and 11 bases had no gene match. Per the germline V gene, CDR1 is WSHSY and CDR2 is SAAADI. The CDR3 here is CASSAGGPGTSQHF. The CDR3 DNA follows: TGCGCCAGCAGTGCAGGGGGGCCGGGGACTTCCCAGCATTTT.

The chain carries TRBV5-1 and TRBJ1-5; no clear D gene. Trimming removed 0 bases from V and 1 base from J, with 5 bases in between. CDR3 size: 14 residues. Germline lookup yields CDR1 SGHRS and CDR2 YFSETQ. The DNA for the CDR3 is TGCGCCAGCAGCTTGGACGGAAGCAATCAGCCCCAGCATTTT. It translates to CASSLDGSNQPQHF. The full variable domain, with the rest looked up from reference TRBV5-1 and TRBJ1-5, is KAGVTQTPRYLIKTRGQQVTLSCSPISGHRSVSWYQQTPGQGLQFLFEYFSETQRNKGNFPGRFSGRQFSNSRSEMNVSTLELGDSALYLCASSLDGSNQPQHFGDGTRLSIL.

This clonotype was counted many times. The CDR3, as DNA: TGTGCCAGCTCACCAGGACACGGAAACACCGGGGAGCTGTTTTTT. Translated: CASSPGHGNTGELFF. V usage is TRBV18 and J usage is TRBJ2-2, with TRBD1 as a possible D gene (5 bases). The CDR3 length is 15 residues. Trimming stripped 2 bases from V and 2 bases from J, with 9 bases between. Germline CDR1 KGHSH, CDR2 LQKENI. The variable domain in full, completed from reference TRBV18 and TRBJ2-2, reads NAGVMQNPRHLVRRRGQEARLRCSPMKGHSHVYWYRQLPEEGLKFMVYLQKENIIDESGMPKERFSAEFPKEGPSILRIQQVVRGDSAAYFCASSPGHGNTGELFFGEGSRLTVL.

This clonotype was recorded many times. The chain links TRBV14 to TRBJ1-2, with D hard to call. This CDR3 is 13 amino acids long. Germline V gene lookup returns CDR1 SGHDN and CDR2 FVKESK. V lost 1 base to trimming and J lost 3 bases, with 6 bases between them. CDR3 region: CASSQGTDYGYTF. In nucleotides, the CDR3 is TGTGCCAGCAGCCAAGGAACGGACTATGGCTACACCTTC.

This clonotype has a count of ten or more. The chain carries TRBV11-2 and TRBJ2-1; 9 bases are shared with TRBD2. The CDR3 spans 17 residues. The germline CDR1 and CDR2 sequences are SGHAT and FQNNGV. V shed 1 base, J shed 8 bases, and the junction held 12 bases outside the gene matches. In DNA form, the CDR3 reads TGTGCCAGCAGCTTAGTTAGTGGCGGGACTAGCAGGGATGAGCAGTTCTTC. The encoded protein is CASSLVSGGTSRDEQFF.

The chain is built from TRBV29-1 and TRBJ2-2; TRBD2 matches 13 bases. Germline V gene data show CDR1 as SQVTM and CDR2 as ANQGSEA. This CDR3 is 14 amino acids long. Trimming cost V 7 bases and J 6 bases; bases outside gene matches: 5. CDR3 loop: CSAGTSGEPGELFF. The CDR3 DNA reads TGCAGCGCCGGGACTAGCGGGGAGCCCGGGGAGCTGTTTTTT.

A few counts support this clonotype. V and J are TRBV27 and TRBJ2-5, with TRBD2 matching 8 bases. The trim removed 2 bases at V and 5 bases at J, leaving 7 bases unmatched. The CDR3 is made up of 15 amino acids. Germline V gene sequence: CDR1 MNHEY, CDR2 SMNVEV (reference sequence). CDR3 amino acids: CASSLEAGVGETQYF. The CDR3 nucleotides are TGTGCCAGCAGTTTAGAAGCGGGGGTAGGGGAGACCCAGTACTTC.

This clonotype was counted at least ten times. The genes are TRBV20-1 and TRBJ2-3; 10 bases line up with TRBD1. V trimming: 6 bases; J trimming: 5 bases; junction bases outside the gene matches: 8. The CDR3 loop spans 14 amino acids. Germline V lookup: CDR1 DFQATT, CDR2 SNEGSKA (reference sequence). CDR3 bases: TGCAGTGCACCAGACAGGGGGCGCAGAGATACGCAGTATTTT. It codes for CSAPDRGRRDTQYF.

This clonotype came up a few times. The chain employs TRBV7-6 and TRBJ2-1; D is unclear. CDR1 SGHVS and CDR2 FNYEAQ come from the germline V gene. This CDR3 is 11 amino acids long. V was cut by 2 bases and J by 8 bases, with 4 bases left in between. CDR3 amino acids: CASSLMDEQFF. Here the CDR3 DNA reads TGTGCCAGCAGCTTAATGGATGAGCAGTTCTTC.

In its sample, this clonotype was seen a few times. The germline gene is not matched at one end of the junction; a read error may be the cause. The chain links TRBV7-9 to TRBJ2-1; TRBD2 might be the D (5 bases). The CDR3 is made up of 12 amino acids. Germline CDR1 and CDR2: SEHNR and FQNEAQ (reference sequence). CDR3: CASSWWTAFWLF. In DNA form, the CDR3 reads TGTGCCAGCAGCTGGTGGACTGCGTTCTGGCTCTTC.

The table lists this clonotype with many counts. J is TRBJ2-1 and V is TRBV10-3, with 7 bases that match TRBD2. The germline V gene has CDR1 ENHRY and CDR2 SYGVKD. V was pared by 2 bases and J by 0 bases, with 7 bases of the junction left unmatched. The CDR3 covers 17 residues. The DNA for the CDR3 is TGTGCCATCAGTGAGAGCCTAGCGGCTAGCTCCTACAATGAGCAGTTCTTC. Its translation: CAISESLAASSYNEQFF.

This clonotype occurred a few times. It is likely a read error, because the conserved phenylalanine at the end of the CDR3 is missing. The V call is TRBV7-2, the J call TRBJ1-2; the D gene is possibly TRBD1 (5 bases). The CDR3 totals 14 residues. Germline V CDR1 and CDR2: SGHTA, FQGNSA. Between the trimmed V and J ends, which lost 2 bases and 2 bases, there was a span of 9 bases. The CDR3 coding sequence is TGTGCCAGCAGCTTAATGCAGGGCAACTATGGCTACACCTCC. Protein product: CASSLMQGNYGYTS.

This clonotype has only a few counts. CDR3 protein: CATSRVRGAYGYTF. Written as DNA, the CDR3 is TGTGCCACCAGCAGAGTAAGGGGGGCCTATGGCTACACCTTC. This rearrangement joins TRBV15 to TRBJ1-2, with a possible D match to TRBD1 (6 bases). Trimming stripped 1 base from V and 4 bases from J, with 10 bases between. The CDR3 totals 14 residues. Germline CDR1 LNHNV, CDR2 YYDKDF (reference sequence).

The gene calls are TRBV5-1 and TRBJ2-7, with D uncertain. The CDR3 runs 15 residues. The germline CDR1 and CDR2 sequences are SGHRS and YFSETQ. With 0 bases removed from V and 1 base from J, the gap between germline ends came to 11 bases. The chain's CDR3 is CASSLEPGPSYEQYF. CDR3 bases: TGCGCCAGCAGCTTGGAACCCGGGCCGTCCTACGAGCAGTACTTC. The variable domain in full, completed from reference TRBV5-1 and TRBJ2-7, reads KAGVTQTPRYLIKTRGQQVTLSCSPISGHRSVSWYQQTPGQGLQFLFEYFSETQRNKGNFPGRFSGRQFSNSRSEMNVSTLELGDSALYLCASSLEPGPSYEQYFGPGTRLTVT.

The CDR3 region is CASSEPGGRNEQFF. The CDR3 DNA sequence: TGTGCCAGCAGTGAACCAGGGGGTAGGAATGAGCAGTTCTTC. The chain recombines TRBV2 with TRBJ2-1; 7 bases map to TRBD1. The CDR3 has 14 residues. J was trimmed by 7 bases and V by 2 bases; bases with no gene match: 5. Germline V lookup: CDR1 SNHLY, CDR2 FYNNEI.

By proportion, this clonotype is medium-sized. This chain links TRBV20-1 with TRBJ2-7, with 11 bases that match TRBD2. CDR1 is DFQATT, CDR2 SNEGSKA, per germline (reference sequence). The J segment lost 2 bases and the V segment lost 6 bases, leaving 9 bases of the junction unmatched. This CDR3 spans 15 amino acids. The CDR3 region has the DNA TGCAGTGCGAGCCTGGCTAGCGGGGGGCCCTACGAGCAGTACTTC. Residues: CSASLASGGPYEQYF.